The T cell receptor (beta chain) under discussion was sequenced for a study of OX40 agonist ivuxolimab in advanced cancers. Regarding the research as a whole: Ivuxolimab, which targeted the costimulatory receptor OX40 (CD134), was an agonistic, fully human IgG2 monoclonal antibody. Intravenous ivuxolimab was administered to patients every 2 weeks at six dose levels: 0.01, 0.1, 0.3, 1.5, 3 and 10 mg/kg. Among the approximately 50 dose-escalation patients, some 19 had hepatocellular carcinoma, some 15 melanoma, 9 renal cell carcinoma and 9 head and neck cancer. In the dose-escalation cohort, around four fifths of patients were male, and the mean age was approximately 60 years, with a range of about 23 to 85. Patients were allowed to have had prior anti-PD-1, anti-PD-L1 or anti-CTLA-4 therapy, and more than 35% of the dose-escalation patients had been treated with checkpoint inhibitors. Partial responses were achieved by three dose-escalation patients, of whom one had hepatocellular carcinoma and two had cutaneous melanoma. Peripheral TCRbeta sequencing aimed to test whether ivuxolimab altered TCR sequence diversity and caused clonal T-cell expansion. The monotherapy dose-escalation portion (N = 52 patients) of the phase I ivuxolimab trial is reported in the paper. The research as a whole found: Antigen specificity was not determined for the clonally expanded peripheral T cells. Low levels of normalized T-cell clonal expansion were also shown by some nonresponding patients. Clonal expansion of both CD4+ and CD8+ blood T cells was observed from baseline to week 6 at doses 0.1 to 3.0 mg/kg. Partial responders in the 0.1-3.0 mg/kg groups had among the lowest normalized peripheral clonal expansion, especially among CD8+ T cells. After ivuxolimab, CD8+ T cells had more expanded clones than CD4+ T cells on average.

Turning to this clone: Its binding antigen is unknown. Per-base quality was not reported, and no clone a single base away is much larger than it.

For sequencing of the TCRbeta CDR3 region, genomic DNA was extracted from the sorted cells. TCRbeta CDR3 regions were sequenced using the immunoSEQ Assay. The table was pulled from immuneACCESS by TCRdb, which kept in-frame rearrangements only. Such tables lose some clones; where checked, under half of the loss comes from unresolved V genes, and the rest has no known cause. Across this sample there are tens of thousands of clones, with approximately 88% seen only once. The top ten clones comprise 18% of the sample. Patients with a history of autoimmune disease or receiving systemic immunosuppression were excluded from the trial. In every dose cohort, peripheral blood was drawn for TCR sequencing at baseline, cycle 4 day 1, and cycle 7 day 1. The samples were drawn from a first-in-human, open-label, multicenter phase I dose-escalation trial of ivuxolimab. The trial enrolled adults with locally advanced or metastatic head and neck squamous cell, hepatocellular, melanoma or renal cell carcinoma. Before TCR sequencing, CD4+ and CD8+ T cells were separately sorted from peripheral blood.

Based on the germline V gene, the CDR1 and CDR2 sequences are MDHEN and SYDVKM. Counted from cysteine to phenylalanine, this CDR3 has 15 amino acids. Only the CDR3 part of the read is kept: 45 bases, read in frame from the first base. V is trimmed back by 5 bases and J by 2 bases, and the junction contains 7 bases that no gene match accounts for. The clonotype originates from an adult with an advanced solid tumor such as melanoma, head and neck, liver or kidney cancer. The sequence joins TRBV28 to TRBJ2-7; 9 central nucleotides agree with TRBD1. This sample comprised CD4+ or CD8+ T cells sorted from blood, obtained in a trial of the OX40 agonist ivuxolimab. The nucleotides read TGTGCCAGCAGTCATCCGGGACAGGGAGCCTACGAGCAGTACTTC. Its coded protein is CASSHPGQGAYEQYF.